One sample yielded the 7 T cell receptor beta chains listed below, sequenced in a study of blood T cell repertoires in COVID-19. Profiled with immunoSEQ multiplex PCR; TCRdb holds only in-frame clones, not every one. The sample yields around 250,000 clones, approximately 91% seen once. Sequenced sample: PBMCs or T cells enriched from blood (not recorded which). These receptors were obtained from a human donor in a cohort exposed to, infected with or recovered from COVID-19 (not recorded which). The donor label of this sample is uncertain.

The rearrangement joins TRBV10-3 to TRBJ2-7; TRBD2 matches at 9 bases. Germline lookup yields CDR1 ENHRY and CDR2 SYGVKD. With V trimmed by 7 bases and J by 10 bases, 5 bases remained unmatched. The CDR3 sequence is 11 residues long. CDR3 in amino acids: CAIISSGRQYF. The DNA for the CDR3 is TGTGCCATCATCAGTAGCGGGAGACAGTACTTC.

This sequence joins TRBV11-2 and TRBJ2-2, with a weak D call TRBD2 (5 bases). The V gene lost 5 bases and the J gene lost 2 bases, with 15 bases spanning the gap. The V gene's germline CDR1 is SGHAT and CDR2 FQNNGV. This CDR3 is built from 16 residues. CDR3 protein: CASSEWTGTNTGELFF. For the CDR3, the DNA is TGTGCCAGCAGCGAGTGGACGGGAACTAACACCGGGGAGCTGTTTTTT.

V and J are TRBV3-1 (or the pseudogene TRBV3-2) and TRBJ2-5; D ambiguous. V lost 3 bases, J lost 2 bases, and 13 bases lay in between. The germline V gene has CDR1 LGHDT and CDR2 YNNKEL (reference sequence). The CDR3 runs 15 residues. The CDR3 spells CASSHGKTLQETQYF. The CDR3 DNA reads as TGTGCCAGCAGCCACGGTAAGACTTTACAAGAGACCCAGTACTTC.

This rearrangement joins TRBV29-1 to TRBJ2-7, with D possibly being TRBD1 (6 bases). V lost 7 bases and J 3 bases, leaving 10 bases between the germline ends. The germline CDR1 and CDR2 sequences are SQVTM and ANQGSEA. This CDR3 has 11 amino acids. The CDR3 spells CSATGIYEQYF. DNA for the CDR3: TGCAGCGCCACAGGGATCTACGAGCAGTACTTC.

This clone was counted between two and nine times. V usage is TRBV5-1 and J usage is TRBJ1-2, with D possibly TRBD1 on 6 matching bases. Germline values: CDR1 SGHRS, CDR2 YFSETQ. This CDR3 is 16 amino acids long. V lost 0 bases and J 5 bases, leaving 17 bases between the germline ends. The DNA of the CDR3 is TGCGCCAGCAGCTTGGGCTCTACAGGGCCAGGGTATGGCTACACCTTC. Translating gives CASSLGSTGPGYGYTF.

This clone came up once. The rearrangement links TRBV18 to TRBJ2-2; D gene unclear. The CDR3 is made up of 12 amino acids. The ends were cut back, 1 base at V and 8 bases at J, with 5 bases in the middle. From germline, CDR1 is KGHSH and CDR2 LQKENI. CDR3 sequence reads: CASSPRQGELFF. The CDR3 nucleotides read TGTGCCAGCTCACCACGGCAAGGGGAGCTGTTTTTT.

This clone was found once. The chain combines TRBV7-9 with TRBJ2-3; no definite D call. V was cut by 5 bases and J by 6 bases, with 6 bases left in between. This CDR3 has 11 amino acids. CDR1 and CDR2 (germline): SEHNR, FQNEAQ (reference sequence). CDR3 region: CASSLLDTQYF. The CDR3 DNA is TGTGCCAGCAGCCTCCTTGATACGCAGTATTTT.